This T cell receptor beta chain was found in a study of T cells expressing NK-cell markers. About the research overall: Sorted T-cell subsets CD3+CD56+NKG2C+, CD3+CD56+NKG2C- and CD3+CD56-NKG2C+ were TCR beta-sequenced.

The TCR beta cDNA came from 5'RACE template switching with UMIs. TCRdb reanalyzed the 5' RACE reads, giving one entry per CDR3 protein sequence and no DNA. This specimen shows over 100,000 distinct CDR3 sequences; the ten leading clones hold roughly 18%. The germline gives CDR1 SGHVS, CDR2 FNYEAQ. The CDR3 is 15 amino acids. Material: blood T cells: a sorted CD56 or NKG2C T cell subset, CD4+ or CD8+ T cells, or bulk PBMC T cells (not recorded which). The chain uses TRBV7-6 and TRBJ2-6. This clonotype was sampled from a woman between 18 and 70 years old in good health. The CDR3 loop reads CASSLSVSGANVLTF.